These T cell receptor beta chains were read from a single sample in a study of blood T cell repertoires in COVID-19. This table comes from immunoSEQ multiplex PCR, and its TCRdb copy is limited to in-frame clones, with some not included. The sample lists hundreds of thousands of clones, about nine tenths occurring once. Sequenced material: peripheral blood. The receptor set was obtained from a woman in her twenties or thirties with active or convalescent COVID-19. Both conserved end residues are part of each CDR3. The D gene is left open where the match is weak.

>TRBJ1-2|TRBV5-6|TRBD1
CASSYGQGAYGYTF
>TRBJ2-2|TRBV4-1|NA
CASSQPIPDSGWGPYTGELFF
>TRBJ2-1|TRBV6-5|TRBD2
CASILGLAGGNEQFF
>TRBJ1-1|TRBV3-1/TRBV3-2|NA
CASSQAGLKNTEAFF
>TRBJ2-1|TRBV9|TRBD2
CASSASGSYNEQFF
>TRBJ2-7|TRBV15|NA
CATLRDFAYEQYF
>TRBJ2-2|TRBV11-2|NA
CASSLQLAGELFF
>TRBJ1-4|TRBV27|TRBD1
CASSLRVGTAFEKLFF
>TRBJ2-7|TRBV7-8|NA
CASSLAGGGAYEQYF
>TRBJ1-2|TRBV6-5|TRBD1
CASSLKQGADGYTF
>TRBJ2-2|TRBV18|TRBD1
CASSPSGTALNTGELFF
>TRBJ2-7|TRBV4-1|NA
CASSQGQVFGQYF
>TRBJ1-2|TRBV4-2|NA
CASSQDDTGNYGYTF
>TRBJ1-2|TRBV2|NA
CASSDSYGYTF
>TRBJ2-1|TRBV27|TRBD2
CASSFVLAGDYNEQFF
>TRBJ1-1|TRBV4-1|NA
CASSSDRTNTEAFF
>TRBJ1-3|TRBV30|NA
CAWSPVRGIGNTIYF
>TRBJ1-1|TRBV18|NA
CASSPSGNTEAFF
>TRBJ1-2|TRBV10-3|NA
CAISGSGYGYTF
>TRBJ2-5|TRBV27|TRBD2
CASSSLAGEETQYF
>TRBJ1-5|TRBV23-1|NA
CASTVEGGRNQPQHF
>TRBJ2-2|TRBV19|NA
CASSTQGNAGELFF
>TRBJ1-2|TRBV10-2|NA
CASSESLGGSYGYTF
>TRBJ1-4|TRBV28|NA
CASSDGGVEKLFF
>TRBJ1-4|TRBV27|NA
CASSLSRSEKLFF
>TRBJ2-7|TRBV10-2|TRBD2
CASSEMRGGEGEQYF
>TRBJ2-3|TRBV5-4|TRBD2
CASSGGLAGNPGRGDTQYF
>TRBJ2-3|TRBV29-1|TRBD2
CSVGGAGGADTQYF
>TRBJ1-5|TRBV19|NA
CASSIFGGQGNQPQHF
>TRBJ1-1|TRBV19|NA
CASRTGSLMNTEAFF
>TRBJ1-3|TRBV7-2|NA
CASSLTRGSISGNTIYF
>TRBJ2-7|TRBV4-1|TRBD2
CASSPGTARTSGTLYEQYF
>TRBJ2-3|TRBV5-1|TRBD2
CASSPGLAGSDTQYF
>TRBJ1-5|TRBV2|NA
CASSETGYSNQPQHF
>TRBJ2-1|TRBV30|TRBD1
CAWSAETGTGGFFF
>TRBJ2-7|TRBV27|NA
CASSFQGPYEQYF
>TRBJ2-3|TRBV10-3|NA
CAISGRDSGTDTQYF
>TRBJ2-3|TRBV6-6|NA
CASTLSRGGADTQYF
>TRBJ2-7|TRBV6-6|TRBD1
CASGDRNSYEQYF
>TRBJ1-5|TRBV15|NA
CATRGGFNQPQHF
>TRBJ2-5|TRBV5-8|NA
CASSLGWTSRETQYF
>TRBJ1-1|TRBV5-6|TRBD1
CASRGWGQMNTEAFF
>TRBJ1-2|TRBV29-1|NA
CSVGDGANYGYTF
>TRBJ1-2|TRBV10-2|TRBD1
CASSGRTGPLYGYTF